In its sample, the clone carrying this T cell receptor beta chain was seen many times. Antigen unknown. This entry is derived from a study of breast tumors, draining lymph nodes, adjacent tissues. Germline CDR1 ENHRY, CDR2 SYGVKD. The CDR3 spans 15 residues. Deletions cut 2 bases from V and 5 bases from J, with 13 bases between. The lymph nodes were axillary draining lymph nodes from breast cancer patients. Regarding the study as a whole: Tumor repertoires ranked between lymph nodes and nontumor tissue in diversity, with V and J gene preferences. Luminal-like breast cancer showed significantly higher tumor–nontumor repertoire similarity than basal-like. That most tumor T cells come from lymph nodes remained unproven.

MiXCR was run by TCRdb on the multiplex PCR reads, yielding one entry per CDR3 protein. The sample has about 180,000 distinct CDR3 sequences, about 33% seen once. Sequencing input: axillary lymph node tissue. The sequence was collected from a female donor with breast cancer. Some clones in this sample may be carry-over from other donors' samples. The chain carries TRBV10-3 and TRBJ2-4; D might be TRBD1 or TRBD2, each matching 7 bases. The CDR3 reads CAISEPQGGENIQYF. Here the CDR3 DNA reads TGTGCCATCAGTGAGCCGCAGGGGGGGGAAAACATTCAGTACTTC.